This TCR beta chain derives from a study of T cell responses to AZD1222 COVID-19 vaccine. Study observations and caveats: Reports indicate that nearly half of spike-specific TCRs are directed at unmutated variant regions. Females outnumbered males among donors, who were mostly white British; clonal diversity was possibly underestimated. Along spike, vaccine-associated CD4 TCRs were found throughout, with dominance at 160-218 and 743-854. At baseline, just 5 or 6 AZD1222 recipients tested seropositive.

Concerning this clone itself: What it recognizes is unknown.

The assay was immunoSEQ multiplex PCR, and TCRdb's table has in-frame clones only and misses some. In the table there are approximately 170,000 clones, more than 80% of which are singletons. The sequences come from peripheral blood, collected on day 0 of AZD1222 vaccination. This sequence was found in an adult in good health.

The CDR3 DNA reads TGTGCCAGCAGTGAAGGACAGGGCAGCACTGAAGCTTTCTTT. This sequence encodes CASSEGQGSTEAFF. V and J are TRBV2 and TRBJ1-1; 7 bases line up with TRBD1. In germline, CDR1 is SNHLY, CDR2 FYNNEI. Losses at the gene ends were 1 base for V and 4 bases for J; bases not matched to a gene: 3. The CDR3 is made up of 14 amino acids. The whole variable domain, filled in from reference TRBV2 and TRBJ1-1, reads EPEVTQTPSHQVTQMGQEVILRCVPISNHLYFYWYRQILGQKVEFLVSFYNNEISEKSEIFDDQFSVERPDGSNFTLKIRSTKLEDSAMYFCASSEGQGSTEAFFGQGTRLTVV.